These T cell receptor beta chains were read from a single sample in a study of CD8 T cells in Susac syndrome. TCRdb re-called the immunoSEQ multiplex PCR reads with MiXCR, one entry per CDR3 protein. The sample lists over 150,000 distinct CDR3 sequences; 80% to 95% were seen once. Sample: CD4+ T cells from PBMCs. Receptors originate from a human donor with multiple sclerosis. The CDR3 runs from the conserved cysteine through the conserved F or W. Only some rows state a clone size, as once, few, many or a class for expanded clones.

NA	TRBJ2-3	TRBV29-1	CSALRTSGTSKFSTDTQYF
NA	TRBJ1-5	TRBV20-1	CSARMGNQPQHF
NA	TRBJ1-2	TRBV19	CASGAGYGYTF
NA	TRBJ2-5	TRBV2	CASKENAETQYF
NA	TRBJ1-5	TRBV6-2/TRBV6-3	CASSYQGDVQPQHF
NA	TRBJ2-2	TRBV5-4	CASSIAGELFF
NA	TRBJ2-1	TRBV5-4	CASIPKGGLAYNEQFF
once	TRBJ2-1	TRBV12-3/TRBV12-4	CASSPAVKFEQFF
NA	TRBJ1-1	TRBV9	CASSVGQGRHTEAFF
NA	TRBJ1-5	TRBV20-1	CSATPGDQPQHF
NA	TRBJ1-6	TRBV2	CASSDGNSPLHF
NA	TRBJ2-7	TRBV10-3	CAISESQEPYEQYF
NA	TRBJ1-1	TRBV6-5	CASSYSGVMNTEAFF
NA	TRBJ2-2	TRBV7-3	CASSWGETGELFF
NA	TRBJ2-3	TRBV30	CAWSRTGGASETQYF
NA	TRBJ2-7	TRBV9	CASSVGASGSVFEQYF
NA	TRBJ2-1	TRBV27	CASSGGFGRNNEQFF
NA	TRBJ1-2	TRBV2	CASSPTLQGASGYTF
NA	TRBJ2-7	TRBV18	CASSLTTTAYEQYF
NA	TRBJ1-2	TRBV5-6	CASNLGNRGFGYTF
NA	TRBJ2-7	TRBV12-3/TRBV12-4	CASSSDRGPYEQYF
NA	TRBJ2-2	TRBV25-1	CASEGGGWYTGELFF
NA	TRBJ1-2	TRBV5-4	CASSKTGGAYGYTF
NA	TRBJ2-3	TRBV7-9	CASSQDRSSSGGSYTTQYF
NA	TRBJ2-7	TRBV11-2	CASSRRGAGERLEQYF
once	TRBJ2-5	TRBV4-1	CASSQGVGSQETQYF
NA	TRBJ2-5	TRBV20-1	CSSRAGPPQETQYF
NA	TRBJ2-1	TRBV15	CATQASGLRNEQFF
NA	TRBJ1-1	TRBV7-8	CASSLNQYLEAFF
once	TRBJ1-2	TRBV18	CASSPSGTGTYGYTF
NA	TRBJ2-6	TRBV12-3/TRBV12-4	CASSSGAGKTNVLTF
NA	TRBJ2-2	TRBV9	CASNGGSWPGELFF
NA	NA	TRBV6-1	CASSGMRGSDSYEQYF
NA	TRBJ2-3	TRBV9	CASSATGTEVQYF
NA	TRBJ2-7	TRBV29-1	CSVTYSGRNPYEQYF
NA	TRBJ1-1	TRBV11-1	CASSFVSGYTEAFF
NA	TRBJ2-1	TRBV5-6	CASSVGSEQFF